This T cell receptor beta chain was retrieved from a study of T cells after yellow fever vaccination. Study-level points and caveats: Researchers report a weaker secondary response that nonetheless peaked faster, day 5 versus 15.

MiXCR, applied by TCRdb to the 5' RACE reads, yields one record per CDR3 protein. The table has almost 600,000 distinct CDR3 sequences, roughly 13% seen once. Germline CDR1 DFQATT, CDR2 SNEGSKA (reference sequence). This CDR3 comprises 13 residues. The trim removed 3 bases at V and 6 bases at J, leaving 5 bases unmatched. Concerning this clonotype itself: Its antigen remains unknown.

The sequence was collected from a man aged 25 to 45 who received the YFV17D yellow fever vaccine. The chain couples TRBV20-1 to TRBJ2-1, with 7 positions matching TRBD1. The sequenced sample was PBMCs, obtained on the day of the yellow fever booster vaccination. The CDR3 spells CSASTGTANEQFF. The CDR3 region has the DNA TGCAGTGCTAGCACTGGGACAGCCAATGAGCAGTTCTTC.